The 10 T cell receptor beta chains below were found in one sample sequenced in a study of cytomegalovirus exposure and HLA in healthy donors. It was with 60 Vbeta and 13 Jbeta primers that the PCR ran. Generated by immunoSEQ multiplex PCR, the TCRdb table keeps only in-frame clones and is missing some. The sample lists about 150,000 clones; 70% to 80% were seen once. The sequenced sample consisted of PBMCs. The receptors originated from a woman aged 55 to 70 in good health and CMV-seropositive.

The rearrangement links TRBV6-1 to TRBJ2-5; TRBD2 matches 10 bases. V lost 2 bases to trimming and J lost 2 bases; unmatched junction nucleotides: 11. The CDR3 spans 18 residues. The germline V gene has CDR1 MNHNS and CDR2 SASEGT. The DNA for the CDR3 is TGTGCCAGCAGTGAAAACTTTTCAGGACTAGCGGCACAAGAGACCCAGTACTTC. Translating gives CASSENFSGLAAQETQYF.

This chain joins TRBV4-1 and TRBJ1-4; 7 positions agree with TRBD1. CDR1 is MGHRA, CDR2 YSYEKL, per germline. V lost 6 bases and J lost 3; bases outside the gene matches: 7. The CDR3 is 15 amino acids. The CDR3, as DNA: TGCGCCAGCAGTGGGGCCGGGACAGCTAATGAAAAACTGTTTTTT. It encodes CASSGAGTANEKLFF.

This clone appeared a few times. V is TRBV11-2 and J is TRBJ2-7, with 13 bases identical to TRBD2. Germline lookup yields CDR1 SGHAT and CDR2 FQNNGV. The CDR3 contains 15 residues. Trimming at V came to 5 bases and at J to 3 bases, leaving 4 bases not matched to a gene. The CDR3 coding sequence is TGTGCCAGCAGCAGGACTAGCGGGAGTTTCTACGAGCAGTACTTC. Its translation is CASSRTSGSFYEQYF.

The chain couples TRBV11-2 to TRBJ1-2, with D possibly being TRBD1 (5 bases). The CDR3 has 12 amino acids. Germline V gives CDR1 SGHAT, CDR2 FQNNGV. V was shortened by 9 bases and J by 3 bases, with 11 bases between the two germline ends. In DNA form, the CDR3 reads TGTGCCAGTAGGGGTTTAGACTATGGCTACACCTTC. Protein sequence: CASRGLDYGYTF.

The rearrangement uses TRBV5-1 and TRBJ2-1; possible D gene TRBD2, 5 bases. CDR1 SGHRS and CDR2 YFSETQ come from the germline V gene. The germline V and J ends were trimmed by 0 bases and 8 bases, with 12 bases remaining between them. The CDR3 sequence is 14 residues long. Here the CDR3 DNA reads TGCGCCAGCAGCTTGGTCGCGGGCGGTGATGAGCAGTTCTTC. Translated: CASSLVAGGDEQFF.

This clone was observed a few times. The chain recombines TRBV30 with TRBJ1-3; D perhaps matches TRBD1 (5 bases). CDR1 and CDR2 (germline): GTSNPN, SVGIG (reference sequence). This CDR3 contains 14 residues. Trimming shortened V by 0 bases and J by 7 bases, and 13 bases separated the two germline ends. The CDR3 coding sequence is TGTGCCTGGAGTGTTTTCGGCGGGGGTAACACCATATATTTT. This sequence encodes CAWSVFGGGNTIYF.

The chain joins TRBV9 to TRBJ1-5; 9 positions match TRBD1. Germline CDR1 reads SGDLS; CDR2 reads YYNGEE. Trimming removed 3 bases from V and 7 bases from J; junction bases left unmatched: 5. This CDR3 is built from 14 residues. The CDR3 DNA reads as TGTGCCAGCAGCGCCGACAGGGGGTACCAGCCCCAGCATTTT. Its protein product is CASSADRGYQPQHF.

This sequence joins TRBV19 and TRBJ2-5; D unresolved. The CDR3 is made up of 13 amino acids. Germline V gene data show CDR1 as LNHDA and CDR2 as SQIVND (reference sequence). The V gene lost 5 bases and the J gene lost 0 bases, with 7 bases spanning the gap. This chain's CDR3 is CASSPSDQETQYF. CDR3 coding DNA: TGTGCCAGTAGTCCATCAGACCAAGAGACCCAGTACTTC.

V gene TRBV7-8 combines with J gene TRBJ2-7, with 9 bases matching TRBD1. V shed 2 bases and J 4 bases; nucleotides not matched to a gene: 6. The CDR3 is made up of 15 amino acids. In germline, CDR1 is SGHVS, CDR2 FQNEAQ. CDR3 amino acids: CASSLFGTGQYEQYF. The CDR3, as DNA: TGTGCCAGCAGCTTATTCGGGACAGGGCAATACGAGCAGTACTTC.

This clone was observed a few times. The rearrangement uses TRBV7-3 and TRBJ2-2, with no clear D. The CDR3 extends over 13 amino acids. Deletions cut 0 bases from V and 4 bases from J, with 3 bases between. Germline V CDR1 and CDR2: SGHTA, FQGTGA. CDR3 DNA: TGTGCCAGCAGCTTAACCATCACCGGGGAGCTGTTTTTT. This gives the protein CASSLTITGELFF.